This T cell receptor beta chain was identified in a study of blood T cell repertoires in COVID-19. Study context: From T cells, B-cell-depleted T cells, or PBMCs came the material, which was cDNA or gDNA.

Original processing notes: Quantification of nucleated cells was approximated via reference gene primer amplification. Generated by immunoSEQ multiplex PCR, the TCRdb table keeps only in-frame clones and is missing some. V, J and clone size reflect that table, while D and trimming were determined from the DNA. The repertoire has about 97,000 clones, almost 95% of them found once; the top ten carry over 5.5%. CDR3 size: 15 residues. V shed 10 bases, J shed 4 bases, and the junction held 13 bases outside the gene matches. The V gene's germline CDR1 is KGHDR and CDR2 SFDVKD. The sample taken for sequencing was peripheral blood. This sequence joins TRBV24-1 and TRBJ2-5; 8 positions match TRBD1. This sequence originates from a man aged 50-59 years with active COVID-19. CDR3 sequence reads: CATGDRGWSAETQYF. The CDR3 nucleotides are TGTGCCACGGGTGACAGGGGATGGTCGGCAGAGACCCAGTACTTC.